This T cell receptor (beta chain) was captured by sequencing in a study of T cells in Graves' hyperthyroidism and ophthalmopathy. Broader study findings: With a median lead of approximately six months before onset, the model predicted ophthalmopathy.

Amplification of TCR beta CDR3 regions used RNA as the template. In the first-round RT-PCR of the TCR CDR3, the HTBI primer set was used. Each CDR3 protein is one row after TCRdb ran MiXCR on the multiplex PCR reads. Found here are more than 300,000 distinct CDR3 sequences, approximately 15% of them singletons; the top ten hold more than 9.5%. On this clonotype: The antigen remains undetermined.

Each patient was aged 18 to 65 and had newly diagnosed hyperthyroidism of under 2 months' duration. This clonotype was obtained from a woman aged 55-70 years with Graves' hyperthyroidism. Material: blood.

In DNA form, the CDR3 reads TGTGCCAGCAGCGCAGCAGGGGGCACCGGGGAGCTGTTTTTT. Residues: CASSAAGGTGELFF. The gene calls are TRBV9 and TRBJ2-2; TRBD1 matches 7 bases. The CDR3 consists of 14 residues. After removal of 3 bases from V and 4 bases from J, the junction contained 3 bases not matched to a gene. Germline values: CDR1 SGDLS, CDR2 YYNGEE.